This T cell receptor (beta chain) was found in a study of T cell responses to AZD1222 COVID-19 vaccine. Study-level background: Researchers grouped second doses given at about 4 or about 12 weeks into one pool.

CDR3 length: 12 residues. CDR1 is MDHEN, CDR2 SYDVKM, per germline. Deletions cut 7 bases from V and 7 bases from J, with 11 bases between. Sequencing used immunoSEQ multiplex PCR; TCRdb keeps in-frame clones, though not all of them. The sample includes about 70,000 clones, approximately 81% of them seen just once. About this clone itself: No antigen is known for it.

Study-level results: Donors, mostly white British, included more females; clonal diversity was possibly underestimated. Mapped onto spike, vaccine-associated CD4 TCRs spanned it and were dominant at 160-218 and 743-854.

The gene calls are TRBV28 and TRBJ1-5; tentatively, D is TRBD1 (5 bases). This sequence originates from an adult in good health. The sample in question was peripheral blood, obtained on day 0 of AZD1222 vaccination. The CDR3 loop reads CASNQGSQPQHF. The CDR3, as DNA: TGTGCCAGCAATCAGGGAAGCCAGCCCCAGCATTTT.